This record covers a single T cell receptor beta chain. The specificity of this receptor is unknown. Base-call qualities are not available, and no considerably larger clone is one nucleotide away. The data originate from a study of blood T cell repertoires in COVID-19 (dated by TCRdb to about 2020). Describing the broader study: The collaborator samples originated in the United States, Italy and Spain and spanned the acute and convalescent phases of COVID-19. Nearly every sample came with metadata listing a de-identified subject ID, COVID-19 status, age in years and sex. The repertoires were made available in a free public database intended to serve as a resource for research on the immune response to SARS-CoV-2. Subjects who had been exposed to COVID-19, were actively infected with it, or had recovered from it provided the deeply sampled blood TCRbeta repertoires that made up the dataset. Where HLA class I and class II types were available, the types were taken from metadata supplied by the sample provider, not from assay-based typing. The prospective study material was composed of cDNA or gDNA derived from T cells, B-cell-depleted T cells, or PBMCs. The samples were drawn from the first 160 participants of the ongoing ImmuneRACE study and from 950 to 1,500 subjects provided by 6 global collaborators.

CDR1 is given as ENHRY and CDR2 as SYGVKD, both from the germline V gene. The CDR3 spans 16 residues, from the cysteine through the phenylalanine. Only the CDR3 DNA stays, 48 bases, in frame from base 1. A distance of 11 bases separates the germline ends of V and J, which lose 5 bases and 0 bases respectively. General findings and caveats noted by the study authors: The quantity of clinical and demographic metadata differed by source and by participant and was supplied without curation.

Enrolling through a virtual design, the prospective study's participants ranged in age from roughly 18 to 89 years and lived across approximately 25 United States geographic areas. Cohort assignment in the prospective study relied on participant-reported clinical history from a screening survey and a study questionnaire. Recovered participants in ImmuneRACE Cohort 3 were defined by two consecutive negative NP/OP PCR tests, clearance by a healthcare professional, or resolution of symptoms. Each participant in the prospective study had whole blood, serum and a nasopharyngeal or oropharyngeal swab collected by mobile phlebotomists. Prospective study participants could optionally give additional blood draws and questionnaires over an approximately two-month period. Before DNA extraction, prospective study blood samples were shipped either frozen or at room temperature. The immunoSEQ Assay, a bias-controlled multiplex PCR, was used to amplify TCRbeta CDR3 regions from genomic DNA. Per the original workflow: Nucleated cell counts per sample were estimated from amplification of reference gene primers within the assay. To quantify the absolute abundance of each unique TCRbeta CDR3 rearrangement, sequence reads were collapsed and filtered. For each sample, productive Simpson clonality was calculated by taking the square root of Simpson's diversity index across productive rearrangements. The table comes from immuneACCESS by way of TCRdb, which keeps in-frame sequences with V and J called. Part of the clones is missing from these tables; in studies checked, under half for an unresolved V gene and the rest for unknown reasons. D and trimming were read from the DNA, whereas the V and J calls and clone size are those reported in that table. Across this sample there are under 300,000 clones, with 75% to 90% seen only once. 2% to 2.5% of the sample belongs to the ten largest clones.

This clonotype was sampled from a woman younger than 35 who had recovered from COVID-19. The material sequenced was PBMCs or T cells enriched from blood (not recorded which). The chain is encoded by TRBV10-3 joined to TRBJ1-6; perhaps TRBD1 is the D gene, with 5 bases matching. The sequenced DNA is TGTGCCATCAGTCAGGGTCTTAGCTCCTATAATTCACCCCTCCACTTT. Translation gives CAISQGLSSYNSPLHF.